These 4 T cell receptor beta chains came from one sample sequenced in a study of T cells in Graves' hyperthyroidism and ophthalmopathy. RNA transcripts gave rise to amplified TCR beta CDR3 regions. TCR CDR3 underwent first-round RT-PCR with the HTBI primer set. TCRdb fed the multiplex PCR reads into MiXCR, producing one record per CDR3 protein. The sample consists of 620,000 or so distinct CDR3 sequences, roughly 15% of them appearing once. Sequencing was done on a sample of blood. Receptors originate from a woman between 45 and 65 years old with Graves' ophthalmopathy.

This clonotype was seen only a few times. The rearrangement joins TRBV5-1 to TRBJ2-1; D remains unclear. Germline V gene lookup returns CDR1 SGHRS and CDR2 YFSETQ. The CDR3 has 15 residues. The V and J ends lost 0 bases and 10 bases respectively, with 17 bases between them. CDR3 nucleotide sequence: TGCGCCAGCAGCTTGGCAGTGGGTGGGCGGTCGGAGCAGTTCTTC. This encodes CASSLAVGGRSEQFF.

The CDR3 sequence: CASSPRTRDSVMNTEAFF. Here the CDR3 DNA reads TGTGCCAGCAGCCCTAGGACACGGGACAGTGTAATGAACACTGAAGCTTTCTTT. This chain uses TRBV3-1 with TRBJ1-1, with 7 bases identical to TRBD1. This CDR3 has 18 amino acids. The V segment lost 4 bases and the J segment 0 bases; nucleotides outside the gene matches: 14. Per germline, CDR1 LGHDT and CDR2 YNNKEL (reference sequence).

This clonotype was recorded at least ten times. A junction boundary mismatches the germline segment, possibly from a read error. V usage is TRBV2 and J usage is TRBJ1-5; D remains ambiguous. Looked up from germline, CDR1 is SNHLY and CDR2 is FYNNEI. CDR3 length equals 13 residues. CDR3 sequence reads: CASRVSINQPQHF. The CDR3 nucleotides read TGTGCCAGCAGGGTCAGTATAAATCAACCCCAGCATTTT.

There are many counts of this clonotype. The chain employs TRBV7-9 and TRBJ2-7; weak D call: TRBD1 (6 bases). Between the trimmed V and J ends, which lost 5 bases and 3 bases, there was a span of 11 bases. This CDR3 has 13 amino acids. Germline CDR1 is SEHNR and CDR2 is FQNEAQ (reference sequence). The CDR3 region has the DNA TGTGCCAGCAGCACAAGGACAGACTACGAGCAGTACTTC. Encoded protein: CASSTRTDYEQYF.